Listed below are T cell receptor beta chains from one sample, sequenced in a study of CD8 T cells in Susac syndrome. TCRdb re-called the immunoSEQ multiplex PCR reads with MiXCR, one entry per CDR3 protein. The table lists some 150,000 distinct CDR3 sequences, roughly 94% of them singletons. The sample was CD4+ T cells from PBMCs. These receptors came from a human donor with Susac syndrome. The CDR3 runs from the conserved cysteine through the conserved F or W. The order of the fields is V gene, D gene, clone size, J gene, CDR3 DNA, CDR3 protein. The D gene is left open where the match is weak. Expanded clones get a size class; other rows say once, few or many, or leave the size out.

>TRBV3-1|TRBD1|NA|TRBJ2-7
TGTGCCAGCAGCGGGACAGGGTGGGAGCAGTACTTC
CASSGTGWEQYF
>TRBV25-1|NA|once|TRBJ2-3
TGTGCCAGCAGTGATCCCCAGTGGGATACGCAGTATTTT
CASSDPQWDTQYF
>TRBV27|TRBD2|NA|TRBJ2-1
TGTGCCAGCAGGGGAAGCGGGGGGCTGCGCAATGAGCAGTTCTTC
CASRGSGGLRNEQFF
>TRBV3-1|TRBD1|once|TRBJ1-6
TGTGCCAGCAGGCAGGGACAGGCACCCCTCCACTTT
CASRQGQAPLHF
>TRBV5-6|TRBD2|NA|TRBJ2-1
TGTGCCAGCGGTAGCGGGAACAATGAGCAGTTCTTC
CASGSGNNEQFF
>TRBV25-1|NA|NA|TRBJ2-7
TGTGCCAGCAGTGAATATGGCTACGAGCAGTACTTC
CASSEYGYEQYF
>TRBV12-3/TRBV12-4|NA|NA|TRBJ2-1
TGTGCCAGCAGTCGTAGCGCAAGCTCCTACAATGAGCAGTTCTTC
CASSRSASSYNEQFF
>TRBV29-1|NA|NA|TRBJ1-2
TGCAGCGTTGAGACAGGCCACTATGGCTACACCTTC
CSVETGHYGYTF
>TRBV7-3|TRBD2|NA|TRBJ2-1
TGTGCCAGCAGCTTAAGCCGCGCGGGAGGGCCTTATGAGCAGTTCTTC
CASSLSRAGGPYEQFF
>TRBV6-6|NA|NA|TRBJ1-2
TGTGCCAGCGTCCCCGAAGGGGGAGATTATGGCTACACCTTC
CASVPEGGDYGYTF
>TRBV10-3|NA|NA|TRBJ1-4
TGTGCCATCAGTGACGCCTTTCAAGAAAAACTGTTTTTT
CAISDAFQEKLFF
>TRBV4-2|NA|NA|TRBJ1-1
TGTGCCAGCAGCCAAGAAAATGGAGGATTAAACACTGAAGCTTTCTTT
CASSQENGGLNTEAFF
>TRBV7-8|NA|NA|TRBJ1-1
TGTGCCAGCAGCTTAAAGACTGAAGCTTTCTTT
CASSLKTEAFF
>TRBV13|NA|NA|TRBJ2-7
TGTGCCAGCAGCACCCAGGGACGGCGGAAACAGTACTTC
CASSTQGRRKQYF
>TRBV9|NA|NA|TRBJ1-2
TGTGCCAGCAGCGTAGACAGCTCCTATGGCTACACCTTC
CASSVDSSYGYTF
>TRBV24-1|NA|NA|TRBJ2-1
TGTGCCACCAGTGATGCGGGGTACAATGAGCAGTTCTTC
CATSDAGYNEQFF
>TRBV4-1|NA|NA|TRBJ1-4
TGCGCCAGCAGCCGGACACCCGGGCCAACTGAAAAACTGTTTTTT
CASSRTPGPTEKLFF
>TRBV5-6|NA|NA|TRBJ2-1
TGTGCCAGCAGCTTGGTGGGGCGGAGCTCCTACAATGAGCAGTTCTTC
CASSLVGRSSYNEQFF
>TRBV30|NA|NA|TRBJ1-1
TGTGCCTGGAGCCAAGGAGGCAGAGAAGCTTTCTTT
CAWSQGGREAFF
>TRBV14|NA|NA|TRBJ2-1
TGTGCCAGCAGCCGCCGACTTTGGGATGAGCAGTTCTTC
CASSRRLWDEQFF
>TRBV29-1|TRBD2|NA|TRBJ2-3
TGCAGCGTTGATTTCCTAGCGGGATCCCATACGCAGTATTTT
CSVDFLAGSHTQYF
>TRBV18|NA|NA|TRBJ2-6
TGTGCCAGCTCACCAGGTTCTGGGGCCAACGTCCTGACTTTC
CASSPGSGANVLTF
>TRBV6-2/TRBV6-3|TRBD2|NA|TRBJ2-5
TGTGCCAGCACCTCTGAACTCGGACTAGCGGGACAAGAGACCCAGTACTTC
CASTSELGLAGQETQYF
>TRBV27|TRBD2|NA|TRBJ2-7
TGTGCCAGCAGTCGCGCCGGGGGGGTAGACTACGAGCAGTACTTC
CASSRAGGVDYEQYF
>TRBV12-3/TRBV12-4|TRBD2|NA|TRBJ2-3
TGTGCCAGCAGTTTGGAGGGAGGGCCAATTACCCTAGGGGATACGCAGTATTTT
CASSLEGGPITLGDTQYF
>TRBV19|NA|NA|TRBJ1-2
TGTGCCAGTAGTGCCGCCAGCTATGGCTACACCTTC
CASSAASYGYTF
>TRBV7-2|NA|NA|TRBJ2-5
TGTGCCAGCAGCCGCGCTATACAGGAGACCCAGTACTTC
CASSRAIQETQYF
>TRBV5-1|NA|NA|TRBJ2-7
TGCGCCAGCAGCACGAGGACAGCCCCCTACGAGCAGTACTTC
CASSTRTAPYEQYF
>TRBV20-1|TRBD2|NA|TRBJ2-3
TGCAGTGCTAGAGGCGGGGGGGCCGGTACGCAGTATTTT
CSARGGGAGTQYF
>TRBV3-1|NA|NA|TRBJ1-2
TGTGCCAGCAGCCAAGGCTTGATCGGACGGATCTATGGCTACACCTTC
CASSQGLIGRIYGYTF
>TRBV7-2|NA|once|TRBJ2-2
TGTGCCAGCAGCTTATTTGTTGGCACCGGGGAGCTGTTTTTT
CASSLFVGTGELFF
>TRBV30|TRBD1|once|TRBJ1-2
TGTGCCTGGAGTAGGACAGGGGGTAGCTACACCTTC
CAWSRTGGSYTF